A single sample is the source of the 28 T cell receptor beta chains below, sequenced in a study of T cells in Graves' hyperthyroidism and ophthalmopathy (dated by TCRdb to between 2019 and 2020). Library method: multiplex PCR. The sequencer listed for this sample is Illumina HiSeq 2000. The TCR beta CDR3 regions were amplified from the RNA transcripts. The first round of RT-PCR for the TCR CDR3 was performed with the HTBI primer set and the Qiagen OneStep RT-PCR kit. TCRdb took the public reads, trimmed them with fastp at Q25, ran MiXCR for clone calling and kept in-frame beta chains. CDR3 protein duplicates are merged, each entry listing the most common genes and DNA. The table for this sample lists about 710,000 distinct CDR3 sequences; roughly 15% of them were counted only once. The ten largest clones take up about 8.4% of the sample. The sequenced sample was blood. The receptors originated from a man aged 18 to 30 with Graves' hyperthyroidism.

This clonotype came up many times. The junction shows a germline mismatch at one end, possibly a read error. The chain links TRBV20-1 to TRBJ2-3; 8 bases are a match to TRBD2. This CDR3 is 15 amino acids long. The germline V gene encodes CDR1 DFQATT and CDR2 SNEGSKA (reference sequence). The CDR3 sequence is CSARDRSGSIDTQYF. DNA of the CDR3: TGCAGTGCTAGAGATCGGAGCGGGAGCATAGATACGCAGTATTTT.

This clonotype appeared many times. The chain joins TRBV28 to TRBJ1-3; D gene ambiguous. Per germline, CDR1 MDHEN and CDR2 SYDVKM. This CDR3 is 15 amino acids long. Trimming cost V 1 base and J 0 bases, with 7 bases left between them. The CDR3 region is CASSLSTNSGNTIYF. CDR3 DNA: TGTGCCAGCAGTTTATCCACAAACTCTGGAAACACCATATATTTT.

V gene TRBV10-3 combines with J gene TRBJ1-1, with D possibly TRBD1 on 6 matching bases. CDR1 is ENHRY, CDR2 SYGVKD, per germline. The CDR3 is 17 amino acids. Deletions cut 8 bases from V and 1 base from J, with 23 bases between. The CDR3 loop is CAIRVETGLKGNTEAFF. CDR3 DNA: TGTGCCATCCGAGTCGAAACAGGGTTAAAGGGGAACACTGAAGCTTTCTTT.

J is TRBJ2-5 and V is TRBV9; either TRBD1 or TRBD2 may supply D (5 bases each). The CDR3 totals 17 residues. Germline assignment: CDR1 SGDLS and CDR2 YYNGEE. Trimming left V 1 base short and J 1 base short, with 17 bases between. The CDR3 DNA follows: TGTGCCAGCAGCGTATCCTCAGGGATTGAGGGCCAAGAGACCCAGTACTTC. Its protein is CASSVSSGIEGQETQYF.

The table lists this clonotype with a few counts. The gene calls are TRBV20-1 and TRBJ2-2; D uncertain. The V and J ends lost 0 bases and 3 bases respectively, with 11 bases between them. This CDR3 contains 15 residues. Germline V gives CDR1 DFQATT, CDR2 SNEGSKA (reference sequence). The CDR3 region has the DNA TGCAGTGCTAGAGATTACGGATCTGACACCGGGGAGCTGTTTTTT. As protein: CSARDYGSDTGELFF.

This clonotype has more than one count but fewer than ten. CDR3 in DNA: TGTGCCTGGAGTGTCGGGACCAATTACGAGCAGTACTTC. Translated, it gives CAWSVGTNYEQYF. The rearrangement joins TRBV30 to TRBJ2-7; D possibly uses TRBD1 or TRBD2 (5 bases each). V was clipped by 0 bases and J by 4 bases, with 10 bases between them. This CDR3 comprises 13 residues. Per the germline V gene, CDR1 is GTSNPN and CDR2 is SVGIG (reference sequence).

This clonotype showed up just a few times. The chain has TRBV9 and TRBJ1-5; D gene uncertain. The V end was cut by 3 bases, the J end by 5 bases, with 12 bases between. The CDR3 runs to 14 residues. Germline V lookup: CDR1 SGDLS, CDR2 YYNGEE. The CDR3, as DNA: TGTGCCAGCAGCGGTGGCGCAGCGGATCAGCCCCAGCATTTT. This encodes CASSGGAADQPQHF. Supplemented by reference TRBV9 and TRBJ1-5, the full variable domain reads DSGVTQTPKHLITATGQRVTLRCSPRSGDLSVYWYQQSLDQGLQFLIQYYNGEERAKGNILERFSAQQFPDLHSELNLSSLELGDSALYFCASSGGAADQPQHFGDGTRLSIL.

The chain uses TRBV10-3 and TRBJ2-6, with 9 bases fitting TRBD1. The CDR3 sequence is 18 residues long. J gave up 0 bases and V 0 bases, and 3 bases lay outside the gene matches. Germline assignment: CDR1 ENHRY and CDR2 SYGVKD. CDR3 nucleotide sequence: TGTGCCATCAGTGAGTCGAGGACAGGGGCCTCTGGGGCCAACGTCCTGACTTTC. Translation gives CAISESRTGASGANVLTF.

V and J are TRBV15 and TRBJ1-4; D perhaps matches TRBD1 (5 bases). The ends were cut back, 1 base at V and 0 bases at J, with 9 bases in the middle. Germline lookup yields CDR1 LNHNV and CDR2 YYDKDF (reference sequence). This CDR3 contains 16 residues. The CDR3 sequence is CATSRALGATNEKLFF. CDR3 coding DNA: TGTGCCACCAGCAGAGCCCTAGGGGCAACTAATGAAAAACTGTTTTTT.

This clonotype was detected a few times. V usage is TRBV30 and J usage is TRBJ2-2; D is possibly TRBD1 or TRBD2 (5 bases each). Trimming removed 4 bases at V and 6 bases at J, with 18 bases between. The CDR3 extends over 15 amino acids. Germline CDR1 GTSNPN, CDR2 SVGIG (reference sequence). For the CDR3, the DNA is TGTGCCTGGAAGGTCCGGGACGGTGAAGCCGGGGAGCTGTTTTTT. Its protein product is CAWKVRDGEAGELFF.

The chain couples TRBV20-1 to TRBJ2-1; the match to TRBD2 covers 13 bases. The CDR3 loop spans 18 amino acids. Germline V lookup: CDR1 DFQATT, CDR2 SNEGSKA (reference sequence). Trimming took 0 bases from V and 0 from J; bases not matched to a gene: 5. This CDR3 reads CSARDRRTSGSSYNEQFF. CDR3 nucleotides: TGCAGTGCTAGAGATCGAAGGACTAGCGGGAGCTCCTACAATGAGCAGTTCTTC.

The sample holds a few counts of this clonotype. This chain connects TRBV13 to TRBJ2-2, with TRBD2 matching 7 bases. Germline V gene sequence: CDR1 PRHDT, CDR2 FYEKMQ (reference sequence). This CDR3 spans 13 amino acids. V shed 5 bases and J 9 bases; nucleotides not matched to a gene: 6. Written as DNA, the CDR3 is TGTGCCAGCAGCCCCCCTAGCGGTCGGGAGCTGTTTTTT. Translating gives CASSPPSGRELFF.

The chain carries TRBV19 and TRBJ1-1; D not resolved. There are 14 residues in the CDR3. The germline V gene has CDR1 LNHDA and CDR2 SQIVND (reference sequence). V dropped 3 bases and J dropped 3 bases, with 11 bases sitting between them. The CDR3 reads CASSIIGRDTEAFF. CDR3 nucleotides: TGTGCCAGTAGTATCATCGGACGGGACACTGAAGCTTTCTTT.

In its sample, this clonotype was seen many times. This sequence joins TRBV24-1 and TRBJ2-1; perhaps TRBD2 as D (5 bases). The germline V gene has CDR1 KGHDR and CDR2 SFDVKD. This CDR3 contains 14 residues. The V gene lost 4 bases and the J gene lost 5 bases, with 11 bases spanning the gap. The CDR3 sequence is CATSDRGLDNEQFF. The DNA of the CDR3 is TGTGCCACCAGTGACCGCGGACTGGACAATGAGCAGTTCTTC.

Comment on this clonotype: The junction and the germline gene differ at one end; a read error may be behind it. This chain connects TRBV15 to TRBJ1-5, with D uncertain. This CDR3 spans 15 amino acids. CDR1 is LNHNV, CDR2 YYDKDF, per germline (reference sequence). CDR3 nucleotides: TGTGCCACCAGCGGCCTTGGGCTAAGCAATCAGCCCCAGGATTTT. Translating gives CATSGLGLSNQPQDF.

In its sample, this clonotype was seen many times. The V call is TRBV3-1, the J call TRBJ1-1; possibly TRBD1 for D (5 bases). Trimming stripped 3 bases from V and 1 base from J, with 18 bases between. The CDR3 consists of 17 residues. Germline CDR1 LGHDT, CDR2 YNNKEL (reference sequence). The CDR3 spells CASSQVRGPEGNTEAFF. In DNA form, the CDR3 reads TGTGCCAGCAGCCAGGTCCGGGGCCCCGAAGGGAACACTGAAGCTTTCTTT. The full variable domain, with the rest looked up from reference TRBV3-1 and TRBJ1-1, is DTAVSQTPKYLVTQMGNDKSIKCEQNLGHDTMYWYKQDSKKFLKIMFSYNNKELIINETVPNRFSPKSPDKAHLNLHINSLELGDSAVYFCASSQVRGPEGNTEAFFGQGTRLTVV.

At least ten counts were recorded for this clonotype. The chain is built from TRBV10-3 and TRBJ2-5; 8 bases line up with TRBD2. V lost 11 bases, J lost 2 bases, and 10 bases stayed unmatched. CDR1 and CDR2 (germline): ENHRY, SYGVKD. This CDR3 has 14 amino acids. CDR3 sequence reads: CAPGIAGLQETQYF. In nucleotides, the CDR3 is TGTGCCCCCGGGATAGCGGGGCTACAAGAGACCCAGTACTTC.

This chain uses TRBV11-2 with TRBJ2-3, with 8 positions matching TRBD2. The CDR3 contains 14 residues. V lost 8 bases and J lost 4; bases outside the gene matches: 8. From germline, CDR1 is SGHAT and CDR2 FQNNGV. The CDR3 nucleotides read TGTGCCAGCGGGACTAGTCTGTGGGCAGATACGCAGTATTTT. As protein: CASGTSLWADTQYF.

There are many counts of this clonotype. The chain joins TRBV7-2 to TRBJ1-4; TRBD1 matches at 7 bases. The germline V gene encodes CDR1 SGHTA and CDR2 FQGNSA. The CDR3 sequence is 15 residues long. Trimming took 5 bases from V and 5 from J; bases not matched to a gene: 8. The DNA for the CDR3 is TGTGCCAGCAGCAGATACAGGGGACTAAATGAAAAACTGTTTTTT. Amino acid sequence: CASSRYRGLNEKLFF.

The table lists this clonotype with a few counts. The chain links TRBV25-1 to TRBJ2-7, with 14 nucleotides matching TRBD2. CDR1 and CDR2 from the germline V gene are MGHDK and SYGVNS. J was trimmed by 2 bases and V by 6 bases; bases with no gene match: 6. CDR3 length: 16 amino acids. This chain's CDR3 is CASSRLAGGPPYEQYF. The CDR3 DNA sequence: TGTGCCAGCAGCCGACTAGCGGGAGGGCCCCCCTACGAGCAGTACTTC.

This clonotype was found a few times. V and J are TRBV14 and TRBJ2-7, with D hard to call. V dropped 1 base and J dropped 10 bases, with 8 bases sitting between them. CDR3 length: 11 residues. Per germline, CDR1 SGHDN and CDR2 FVKESK. DNA for the CDR3: TGTGCCAGCAGCCAAGGAACGAGTCAGTACTTC. Protein sequence: CASSQGTSQYF.

The rearrangement uses TRBV5-1 and TRBJ2-5; a weak D match, TRBD1 (5 bases). V gave up 4 bases and J gave up 1 base, with 17 bases separating them. The CDR3 totals 16 residues. From germline, CDR1 is SGHRS and CDR2 YFSETQ. The DNA of the CDR3 is TGCGCCAGCAGCATCTCCTCCAGGGTTGGCCAAGAGACCCAGTACTTC. It translates to CASSISSRVGQETQYF.

This clonotype was found many times. CDR3 loop: CASSLAGQGAPYQETQYF. The CDR3 DNA reads as TGTGCCAGCAGTTTGGCGGGACAGGGGGCCCCCTACCAAGAGACCCAGTACTTC. This chain links TRBV28 with TRBJ2-5; TRBD1 matches at 12 bases. Germline CDR1 reads MDHEN; CDR2 reads SYDVKM. With V trimmed by 3 bases and J by 0 bases, 8 bases remained unmatched. The CDR3 extends over 18 amino acids.

Only a few counts were recorded for this clonotype. This chain connects TRBV24-1 to TRBJ1-5, with D uncertain. Germline V gene sequence: CDR1 KGHDR, CDR2 SFDVKD. The CDR3 contains 13 residues. V lost 7 bases to trimming and J lost 5 bases, with 11 bases between them. The CDR3 sequence is CATSSGGYQPQHF. The DNA of the CDR3 is TGTGCCACCAGCAGTGGAGGTTATCAGCCCCAGCATTTT.

V usage is TRBV3-1 and J usage is TRBJ2-3; no definite D call. Germline V gene sequence: CDR1 LGHDT, CDR2 YNNKEL (reference sequence). Trimming shortened V by 4 bases and J by 5 bases, and 25 bases separated the two germline ends. The CDR3 spans 18 residues. The CDR3 DNA sequence: TGTGCCAGCAGCCGGGTGAACCCGTCAGCTGCGACCAGAGATACGCAGTATTTT. Amino acid sequence: CASSRVNPSAATRDTQYF.

This clonotype showed up just a few times. The gene calls are TRBV20-1 and TRBJ2-1; a weak D match, TRBD1 (5 bases). This CDR3 contains 15 residues. Germline V gene sequence: CDR1 DFQATT, CDR2 SNEGSKA (reference sequence). The V end lost 3 bases, the J end lost 3 bases, and 15 bases lay between the germline ends. CDR3 loop: CSARGTGGLYNEQFF. CDR3 bases: TGCAGTGCTAGGGGAACAGGTGGGCTCTACAATGAGCAGTTCTTC.

This clonotype came up many times. A read error may produce the germline difference seen at one junction end. The rearrangement joins TRBV28 to TRBJ1-1; TRBD1 matches 9 bases. CDR3 length: 15 residues. Germline CDR1 and CDR2: MDHEN and SYDVKM. The CDR3 bases are TGTGCCAGCAGTCCGACAGGGGGGTATAACACTGAAGCTCTCTTT. It yields the protein CASSPTGGYNTEALF.

This clonotype was found many times. The J gene is TRBJ2-5, the V gene TRBV24-1, with D possibly being TRBD1 (6 bases). V was shortened by 2 bases and J by 4 bases, with 13 bases between the two germline ends. Germline lookup yields CDR1 KGHDR and CDR2 SFDVKD. The CDR3 length is 15 residues. The CDR3 DNA sequence: TGTGCCACCAGTGATTCCGGGACAAACGTAGAGACCCAGTACTTC. Translation gives CATSDSGTNVETQYF.